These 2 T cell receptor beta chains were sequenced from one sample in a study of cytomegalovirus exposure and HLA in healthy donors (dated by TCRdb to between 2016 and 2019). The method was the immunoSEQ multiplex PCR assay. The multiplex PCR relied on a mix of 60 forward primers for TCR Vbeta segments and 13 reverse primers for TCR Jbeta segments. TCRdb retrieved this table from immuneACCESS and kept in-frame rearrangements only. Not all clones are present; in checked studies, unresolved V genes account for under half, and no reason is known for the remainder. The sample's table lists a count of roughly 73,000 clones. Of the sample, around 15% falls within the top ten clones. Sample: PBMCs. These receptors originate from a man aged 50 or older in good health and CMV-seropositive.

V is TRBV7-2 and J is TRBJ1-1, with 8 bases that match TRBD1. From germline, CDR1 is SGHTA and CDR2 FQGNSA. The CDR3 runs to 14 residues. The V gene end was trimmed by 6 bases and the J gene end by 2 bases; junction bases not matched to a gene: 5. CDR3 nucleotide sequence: TGTGCCAGCAGTTCCAGGGGGCCAAACACTGAAGCTTTCTTT. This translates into CASSSRGPNTEAFF. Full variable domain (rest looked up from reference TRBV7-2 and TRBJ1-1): GAGVSQSPSNKVTEKGKDVELRCDPISGHTALYWYRQSLGQGLEFLIYFQGNSAPDKSGLPSDRFSAERTGGSVSTLTIQRTQQEDSAVYLCASSSRGPNTEAFFGQGTRLTVV.

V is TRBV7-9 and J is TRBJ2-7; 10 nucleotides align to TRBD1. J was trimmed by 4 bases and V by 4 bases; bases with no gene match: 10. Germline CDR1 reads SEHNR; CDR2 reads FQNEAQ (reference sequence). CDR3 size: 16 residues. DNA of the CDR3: TGTGCCAGCAGCTCCACCCCCGGGACAGGGGAATACGAGCAGTACTTC. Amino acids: CASSSTPGTGEYEQYF.